A selection of T cell receptor beta chains follows, all from one sample in a study of cytomegalovirus exposure and HLA in healthy donors. Profiled with immunoSEQ multiplex PCR; TCRdb holds only in-frame clones, not every one. The table records roughly 90,000 clones, around 77% of them present only once. Sequenced input: PBMCs. These receptors all stem from a man aged 30 to 39 in good health and CMV-seronegative. Each CDR3 is given with its conserved first and last residue. Rows give clone size only sometimes, using once, few, many, or a class for an expanded clone.

cdr3_length	j_call	v_call	clone_size	cdr3_aa
14	TRBJ2-5	TRBV2	.	CASRKTRGGETQYF
17	TRBJ2-1	TRBV18	.	CASSPTAGTGSFDEQFF
13	TRBJ1-2	TRBV30	.	CAWTRDRTYGYTF
15	TRBJ2-1	TRBV6-1	once	CASSEGTSGSNEQFF
14	TRBJ1-6	TRBV27	.	CASGLTGGLSPLHF
15	TRBJ1-1	TRBV28	.	CASSSTGGRSTEAFF
16	TRBJ2-6	TRBV6-4	few	CASSPQGDSGANVLTF
13	TRBJ1-1	TRBV7-2	.	CASSWGMNTEAFF
16	TRBJ1-4	TRBV25-1	few	CASSVLKATRGEKLFF
16	TRBJ1-2	TRBV4-3	.	CASSQDPGQAFDGYTF
14	TRBJ2-6	TRBV6-1	.	CACTGGPGANVLTF
13	TRBJ2-2	TRBV27	.	CASSFRRTGELFF
13	TRBJ1-2	TRBV7-9	.	CASSSGTGFGYTF
14	TRBJ1-6	TRBV6-5	.	CASSRTGDNSPLHF
15	TRBJ2-6	TRBV19	.	CASSATGTGANVLTF
13	TRBJ1-5	TRBV30	.	CAWSSGRNQPQHF
15	TRBJ2-7	TRBV13	.	CASSPPWGERNEQYF
14	TRBJ2-3	TRBV11-2	.	CASSLARARDTQYF
18	TRBJ2-7	TRBV5-5	.	CASSSFWTSGTGAYEQYF
14	TRBJ2-2	TRBV5-4	.	CASSRGQVTGELFF
15	TRBJ2-7	TRBV4-1	once	CASSQDGGGFYEQYF
16	TRBJ1-4	TRBV5-8	once	CASSRTGATTNEKLFF
15	TRBJ2-1	TRBV5-1	.	CASSLTSGRYNEQFF
13	TRBJ2-1	TRBV6-5	.	CASRPVAYNEQFF
15	TRBJ2-7	TRBV7-6	.	CASSLAGDSSYEQYF
13	TRBJ2-7	TRBV7-8	.	CASSWGGTYEQYF
15	TRBJ1-6	TRBV19	.	CASSTTTGDNSPLHF
16	TRBJ1-1	TRBV19	.	CASSYLMGASNTEAFF
16	TRBJ2-7	TRBV19	.	CASSIGSGTGDYEQYF
14	TRBJ2-7	TRBV7-2	.	CASSRGQGTYEQYF
16	TRBJ2-1	TRBV5-1	.	CASSPSGSRLLNEQFF
15	TRBJ1-3	TRBV6-5	.	CASSYSIGGGNTIYF
14	TRBJ1-1	TRBV7-9	.	CASSAGTGNTEAFF
14	TRBJ2-5	TRBV2	.	CASNWDRAVETQYF
15	TRBJ2-3	TRBV6-5	.	CASTDISGRGDTQYF
15	TRBJ1-4	TRBV19	.	CASWHRQGGGEKLFF
14	TRBJ1-2	TRBV10-3	.	CAISDQIWRDGYTF
15	TRBJ2-2	TRBV19	.	CASSRLAGFDGELFF
14	TRBJ1-4	TRBV10-3	once	CAISESQSNEKLFF
15	TRBJ2-6	TRBV9	once	CASSVSGVGANVLTF
16	TRBJ2-2	TRBV28	.	CASSSPSDRGTGELFF
11	TRBJ2-7	TRBV30	.	CAWSYSGEQYF
19	TRBJ1-4	TRBV5-4	.	CASSLNRAFVAPGNEKLFF
15	.	TRBV5-4	.	CASRPELAGRHEQYF
14	TRBJ2-7	TRBV5-1	.	CASSPPGQTYEQYF
13	TRBJ1-5	TRBV7-2	few	CASTGEGNQPQHF
16	TRBJ2-5	TRBV7-2	.	CASSRGRITLSETQYF
13	TRBJ2-5	TRBV5-1	.	CASTRTGGETQYF
15	TRBJ1-1	TRBV25-1	.	CASSDQGAMNTEAFF
16	TRBJ2-7	TRBV5-1	.	CASSLRSGQVPYEQYF